The TCR beta chain under discussion was sequenced for a study of T cells after yellow fever vaccination. This CDR3 region has 17 residues. Germline CDR1 is DFQATT and CDR2 is SNEGSKA (reference sequence). V lost 1 base to trimming and J lost 8 bases; unmatched junction nucleotides: 17. In its sample, this clonotype was seen a few times. TCRdb re-analysed the 5' RACE reads in MiXCR, keeping a single row per CDR3 protein. In the table there are about 320,000 distinct CDR3 sequences, about 4.5% of which are singletons. The chain uses TRBV20-1 and TRBJ1-2; 9 bases align to TRBD1. The specimen comprised PBMCs, sampled 15 days after the yellow fever booster vaccination. The TCR comes from a man in his late teens or twenties who received the YFV17D yellow fever vaccine. The CDR3 DNA follows: TGCAGTGCTAGAGGGGGGGGACAGGGTATGAGTTGGAAAGGCTACACCTTC. Translated, it gives CSARGGGQGMSWKGYTF.